What follows are 18 T cell receptor beta chains derived from one specimen sequenced in a study of control samples from healthy donors and cancer patients. Clones were sequenced by immunoSEQ multiplex PCR, and TCRdb holds only the in-frame ones, with some missing. The sample has 65,000 to 80,000 clones, roughly 90% seen once. The specimen sequenced was PBMCs. All receptors derive from a woman aged 60-70 years with head and neck cancer.

V and J are TRBV7-2 and TRBJ2-1; 11 bases align to TRBD2. Germline values: CDR1 SGHTA, CDR2 FQGNSA. Trimming took 5 bases from V and 9 from J; bases not matched to a gene: 9. The CDR3 sequence is 15 residues long. The CDR3 region is CASSPPGTSGGEQFF. DNA of the CDR3: TGTGCCAGCAGCCCACCCGGGACTAGCGGTGGTGAGCAGTTCTTC.

J is TRBJ2-4 and V is TRBV28; D perhaps matches TRBD2 (5 bases). CDR1 is MDHEN, CDR2 SYDVKM, per germline. The V end was cut by 7 bases, the J end by 7 bases, with 14 bases between. The CDR3 spans 13 residues. The CDR3: CASNKPGTNIQYF. In nucleotides, the CDR3 is TGTGCCAGCAACAAGCCGGGAACGAACATTCAGTACTTC. The entire variable domain, with the rest obtained from reference TRBV28 and TRBJ2-4, is as follows: DVKVTQSSRYLVKRTGEKVFLECVQDMDHENMFWYRQDPGLGLRLIYFSYDVKMKEKGDIPEGYSVSREKKERFSLILESASTNQTSMYLCASNKPGTNIQYFGAGTRLSVL.

V and J are TRBV6-2 or TRBV6-3 and TRBJ1-5, with TRBD1 as a possible D gene (5 bases). V lost 6 bases to trimming and J lost 5 bases, with 11 bases between them. CDR3 length: 13 amino acids. CDR1 and CDR2 from the germline V gene are MNHEY and SVGEGT. CDR3 residues: CASSPTAYQPQHF. The CDR3 DNA follows: TGTGCCAGCAGCCCGACAGCTTATCAGCCCCAGCATTTT.

The rearrangement links TRBV2 to TRBJ2-5; no definite D call. Germline assignment: CDR1 SNHLY and CDR2 FYNNEI. This CDR3 is built from 13 residues. With 4 bases removed from V and 4 bases from J, the gap between germline ends came to 10 bases. This CDR3 reads CASSVGNPETQYF. In DNA, the CDR3 is TGTGCCAGCAGTGTTGGCAACCCAGAGACCCAGTACTTC.

This sequence joins TRBV2 and TRBJ2-5, with D perhaps being TRBD1 or TRBD2 (5 bases each). Looked up from germline, CDR1 is SNHLY and CDR2 is FYNNEI. CDR3 size: 13 residues. V was clipped by 8 bases and J by 4 bases, with 14 bases between them. CDR3 DNA sequence: TGTGCCAGCGGGGGACGCGGACCAGAGACCCAGTACTTC. It yields the protein CASGGRGPETQYF.

This rearrangement joins TRBV7-9 to TRBJ2-7; D remains ambiguous. The germline CDR1 and CDR2 sequences are SEHNR and FQNEAQ (reference sequence). The V gene lost 3 bases and the J gene lost 6 bases, with 6 bases spanning the gap. This CDR3 comprises 11 residues. CDR3 bases: TGTGCCAGCAGCTTTGGAATCGAGCAGTACTTC. It is translated as CASSFGIEQYF.

The chain employs TRBV15 and TRBJ2-7; 7 bases fit TRBD2. Per the germline V gene, CDR1 is LNHNV and CDR2 is YYDKDF (reference sequence). V was clipped by 9 bases and J by 0 bases; unmatched bases: 5. The CDR3 runs to 13 residues. CDR3 coding DNA: TGTGCCACACGCGGGGGTTTCTCCTACGAGCAGTACTTC. Translation gives CATRGGFSYEQYF. Combining the CDR3 with reference TRBV15 and TRBJ2-7 gives the whole variable domain DAMVIQNPRYQVTQFGKPVTLSCSQTLNHNVMYWYQQKSSQAPKLLFHYYDKDFNNEADTPDNFQSRRPNTSFCFLDIRSPGLGDTAMYLCATRGGFSYEQYFGPGTRLTVT.

This clone was detected only once. The J gene is TRBJ2-5, the V gene TRBV21-1; the D call of TRBD1 is as the table states it, not checked on the DNA. TRBV21-1 is noted as a pseudogene. This CDR3 comprises 15 residues. The CDR3 coding sequence is TGTGCCAGCAGCAAAGTCCCGGACAGGGGGGAGACCCAGTACTTC. The encoded protein is CASSKVPDRGETQYF.

In its sample, this clone was seen once. DNA for the CDR3: TGTGCCAGTAGTGAAACAGGACAAGAGACCCAGTACTTC. Translating gives CASSETGQETQYF. The genes are TRBV19 and TRBJ2-5, with D possibly being TRBD1 (5 bases). From germline, CDR1 is LNHDA and CDR2 SQIVND (reference sequence). CDR3 length: 13 residues. Trimming stripped 5 bases from V and 2 bases from J, with 9 bases between.

The chain recombines TRBV7-6 with TRBJ2-1; D not certain. V was clipped by 2 bases and J by 8 bases, with 16 bases between them. The CDR3 covers 15 residues. Per the germline V gene, CDR1 is SGHVS and CDR2 is FNYEAQ. CDR3 residues: CASSLYRVRSYEQFF. In DNA form, the CDR3 reads TGTGCCAGCAGCTTATATAGAGTCAGGAGCTATGAGCAGTTCTTC. The whole variable domain, remainder taken from reference TRBV7-6 and TRBJ2-1, is GAGVSQSPRYKVTKRGQDVALRCDPISGHVSLYWYRQALGQGPEFLTYFNYEAQQDKSGLPNDRFSAERPEGSISTLTIQRTEQRDSAMYRCASSLYRVRSYEQFFGPGTRLTVL.

The chain carries TRBV7-3 and TRBJ2-3; D is undetermined. Germline CDR1 and CDR2: SGHTA and FQGTGA. V shed 2 bases and J shed 1 base, with 10 bases lying between them. The CDR3 has 15 residues. The CDR3 is CASSLVGFGTDTQYF. CDR3 nucleotide sequence: TGTGCCAGCAGCTTAGTGGGGTTTGGCACAGATACGCAGTATTTT.

The chain joins TRBV27 to TRBJ2-1; TRBD2 agrees at 11 bases. The CDR3 runs 13 residues. V lost 6 bases to trimming and J lost 10 bases; unmatched junction nucleotides: 5. Germline CDR1 and CDR2: MNHEY and SMNVEV (reference sequence). The CDR3 nucleotides read TGTGCCAGCAGGCTAGCGGGAGGCTTGGAGCAGTTCTTC. The encoded protein is CASRLAGGLEQFF.

The rearrangement links TRBV28 to TRBJ2-1; D could derive from TRBD1 or TRBD2 (5 bases each). CDR3 length: 12 amino acids. Deletions cut 8 bases from V and 7 bases from J, with 12 bases between. Germline V gene data show CDR1 as MDHEN and CDR2 as SYDVKM. The CDR3 nucleotides are TGTGCCAGCGGGGGTGGTTTGAATGAGCAGTTCTTC. It specifies CASGGGLNEQFF.

V usage is TRBV7-2 and J usage is TRBJ1-5, with 8 bases fitting TRBD1. Per germline, CDR1 SGHTA and CDR2 FQGNSA. The CDR3 runs to 16 residues. The junction had 8 bases not matched to a gene; V was cut back by 5 bases and J by 2 bases. This CDR3 is CASSQWGGQGNQPQHF. The DNA for the CDR3 is TGTGCCAGCAGCCAGTGGGGGGGACAGGGCAATCAGCCCCAGCATTTT.

This rearrangement joins TRBV29-1 to TRBJ2-5; weak D call: TRBD1 (7 bases). V shed 3 bases and J shed 4 bases, with 12 bases lying between them. CDR1 is SQVTM and CDR2 is ANQGSEA in the germline V gene. CDR3 size: 13 residues. The CDR3 sequence: CSVDRQGGETQYF. DNA for the CDR3: TGCAGCGTTGATCGCCAGGGGGGAGAGACCCAGTACTTC. The whole variable domain, filled in from reference TRBV29-1 and TRBJ2-5, reads SAVISQKPSRDICQRGTSLTIQCQVDSQVTMMFWYRQQPGQSLTLIATANQGSEATYESGFVIDKFPISRPNLTFSTLTVSNMSPEDSSIYLCSVDRQGGETQYFGPGTRLLVL.

V is TRBV4-2 and J is TRBJ2-5; D call uncertain. The CDR3 runs to 13 residues. V shed 1 base and J shed 5 bases, with 8 bases lying between them. CDR1 and CDR2 from the germline V gene are LGHNA and YNFKEQ. The DNA of the CDR3 is TGTGCCAGCAGCCAAGGGTTCCAGGAGACCCAGTACTTC. It translates to CASSQGFQETQYF.

The J gene is TRBJ1-6, the V gene TRBV11-3; no definite D call. V gave up 5 bases and J gave up 14 bases, with 25 bases separating them. Germline assignment: CDR1 SGHNT and CDR2 YENEEA. This CDR3 has 16 residues. In nucleotides, the CDR3 is TGTGCCAGCAGCGTAGGATTGTTGCCATCCCAGTGGGCCCTCCACTTT. It specifies CASSVGLLPSQWALHF.

The V and J genes are TRBV5-5 and TRBJ2-5, with D possibly matching TRBD1 (7 bases). Trimming pared 0 bases from V and 5 bases from J, leaving 17 bases between. In germline, CDR1 is SGHKS, CDR2 YYEKEE (reference sequence). The CDR3 totals 16 residues. CDR3 nucleotides: TGTGCCAGCAGCTTGGCCGGGACAGAAGGGGGGGAGACCCAGTACTTC. This gives the protein CASSLAGTEGGETQYF.